These 3 T cell receptor beta chains were all obtained from the same sample, sequenced in a study of T cell responses to AZD1222 COVID-19 vaccine. Measured with immunoSEQ multiplex PCR; TCRdb has only the in-frame clones, and not every one. The sample lists about 140,000 clones, roughly nine tenths occurring once. The sample in question was peripheral blood, obtained 28 days after the second dose of the MenACWY control vaccine. Source of these receptors: an adult who received the MenACWY meningococcal vaccine as a control.

The rearrangement uses TRBV11-2 and TRBJ2-7; the match to TRBD2 covers 7 bases. Germline CDR1 and CDR2: SGHAT and FQNNGV. Unmatched junction bases numbered 9, after V lost 2 bases and J lost 5 bases. The CDR3 runs 15 residues. CDR3: CASSLSGGWIDEQYF. CDR3 coding DNA: TGTGCCAGCAGCTTATCGGGGGGTTGGATTGACGAGCAGTACTTC.

The rearrangement uses TRBV27 and TRBJ1-3; possibly TRBD1 for D (6 bases). The germline V and J ends were trimmed by 3 bases and 3 bases, with 9 bases remaining between them. The germline V gene has CDR1 MNHEY and CDR2 SMNVEV (reference sequence). The CDR3 runs 14 residues. CDR3 DNA: TGTGCCAGCAGTTTCAGGGGTAATGGAAACACCATATATTTT. Translated: CASSFRGNGNTIYF.

The V call is TRBV7-9, the J call TRBJ2-3; 7 bases fit TRBD2. From germline, CDR1 is SEHNR and CDR2 FQNEAQ (reference sequence). The CDR3 contains 16 residues. Trimming at V came to 5 bases and at J to 1 base, leaving 9 bases not matched to a gene. CDR3 region: CASSPRGVLGTDTQYF. CDR3 bases: TGTGCCAGCAGCCCTCGGGGGGTCCTGGGCACAGATACGCAGTATTTT.